These T cell receptor beta chains were read from a single sample in a study of blood T cells in healthy people across ages. TCRdb used MiXCR to reprocess the 5' RACE reads, holding one entry per CDR3 protein. The sample yields roughly 500,000 distinct CDR3 sequences, about 25% seen once. These sequences were also reported in another study, on T cells of mothers and their children.

Sequencing was done on a sample of blood. The receptors were sampled from a boy between 10 and 17 years old in good health. Each CDR3 is given without its conserved first and last residue. D genes are given only for firm matches. Expanded clones get a size class; other rows say once, few or many, or leave the size out.

cdr3_aa: ASSPYRGGSYEQY
v_call: TRBV28
d_call: .
clone_size: .

cdr3_aa: ASSEARPTRNTEAF
v_call: TRBV2
d_call: .
clone_size: .

cdr3_aa: ASSQDLGQGSNEQF
v_call: TRBV4-3
d_call: TRBD1
clone_size: many

cdr3_aa: ASSQGGAATGTQY
v_call: TRBV4-2
d_call: .
clone_size: many

cdr3_aa: SASSQLNYGYT
v_call: TRBV20-1
d_call: .
clone_size: .

cdr3_aa: ASSFAGGTGNTIY
v_call: TRBV12-3/TRBV12-4
d_call: TRBD1
clone_size: .

cdr3_aa: ASSLESGGLTGETQY
v_call: TRBV5-1
d_call: TRBD2
clone_size: many

cdr3_aa: ASSLRLAGNTGELF
v_call: TRBV7-9
d_call: TRBD2
clone_size: .

cdr3_aa: SGTGAAKGKAF
v_call: TRBV29-1
d_call: TRBD1
clone_size: few

cdr3_aa: ASSSRDTQETQY
v_call: TRBV28
d_call: .
clone_size: .

cdr3_aa: ASSLLRRGTDTQY
v_call: TRBV7-9
d_call: .
clone_size: few

cdr3_aa: ASSLVAGHTGELF
v_call: TRBV5-1
d_call: .
clone_size: few

cdr3_aa: ASSLEWGSRGLYEQY
v_call: TRBV7-2
d_call: .
clone_size: few

cdr3_aa: ASSQERLAGGSEQY
v_call: TRBV4-1
d_call: TRBD2
clone_size: .

cdr3_aa: SGAGGKNIQY
v_call: TRBV20-1
d_call: .
clone_size: few

cdr3_aa: ASRQTGQGPRETQY
v_call: TRBV27
d_call: TRBD1
clone_size: .

cdr3_aa: ASSTSPSGSYEQY
v_call: TRBV4-1
d_call: .
clone_size: few

cdr3_aa: ASSPWYHEQF
v_call: TRBV2
d_call: .
clone_size: .

cdr3_aa: AIRGGSTEAF
v_call: TRBV12-3/TRBV12-4
d_call: .
clone_size: .

cdr3_aa: AISESRFLVNEKLF
v_call: TRBV10-3
d_call: .
clone_size: .

cdr3_aa: ASSLDRAGYGYT
v_call: TRBV7-2
d_call: .
clone_size: .

cdr3_aa: ATSRVGSYNEQF
v_call: TRBV15
d_call: .
clone_size: .

cdr3_aa: ASRNGRSTNEQF
v_call: TRBV12-3/TRBV12-4
d_call: .
clone_size: many

cdr3_aa: ASSYGTGGLEQY
v_call: TRBV6-2/TRBV6-3
d_call: TRBD1
clone_size: .

cdr3_aa: ASSVWDIPEKLF
v_call: TRBV5-1
d_call: .
clone_size: few

cdr3_aa: ASSLATDTQY
v_call: TRBV7-2
d_call: .
clone_size: many

cdr3_aa: ASSLWSGLVGTDTQY
v_call: TRBV27
d_call: .
clone_size: once

cdr3_aa: ASSQFNSPTGELF
v_call: TRBV4-1
d_call: .
clone_size: few

cdr3_aa: ASSYPALVERWPGSYNEQF
v_call: TRBV28
d_call: .
clone_size: few

cdr3_aa: ASSPLGGRAYNEQF
v_call: TRBV12-3/TRBV12-4
d_call: .
clone_size: once

cdr3_aa: ASRLSRDRGNYGYT
v_call: TRBV6-6
d_call: TRBD1
clone_size: few

cdr3_aa: SVAAQGLRSYEQY
v_call: TRBV29-1
d_call: .
clone_size: .

cdr3_aa: ASSTGIRNEQF
v_call: TRBV28
d_call: .
clone_size: few

cdr3_aa: SATSADGRGLETQY
v_call: TRBV20-1
d_call: .
clone_size: few

cdr3_aa: ATSIVKGPYGYT
v_call: TRBV15
d_call: .
clone_size: .

cdr3_aa: AVTGGHYEQY
v_call: TRBV28
d_call: .
clone_size: few

cdr3_aa: ASSLAGIRNTIY
v_call: TRBV7-2
d_call: .
clone_size: .

cdr3_aa: ASSHGTRAPPDTQY
v_call: TRBV4-3
d_call: TRBD2
clone_size: .

cdr3_aa: ASSLETRNTEAF
v_call: TRBV7-2
d_call: .
clone_size: few

cdr3_aa: ASSTGLTGNTDTQY
v_call: TRBV11-3
d_call: .
clone_size: .

cdr3_aa: ASSPQGLPEPAQH
v_call: TRBV6-2/TRBV6-3
d_call: .
clone_size: few

cdr3_aa: AGSESYTDTQY
v_call: TRBV6-4
d_call: .
clone_size: .

cdr3_aa: SATYSNQPQH
v_call: TRBV29-1
d_call: .
clone_size: .

cdr3_aa: AISDGQIPQAF
v_call: TRBV10-3
d_call: .
clone_size: .

cdr3_aa: ASSLGWMGRYEQY
v_call: TRBV7-8
d_call: .
clone_size: .

cdr3_aa: SVEDYTGAGGPKWTNNEQF
v_call: TRBV29-1
d_call: TRBD2
clone_size: .

cdr3_aa: ASSVFPVGGREDEQF
v_call: TRBV7-3
d_call: TRBD2
clone_size: .

cdr3_aa: ASNLGRANVLT
v_call: TRBV6-6
d_call: .
clone_size: .

cdr3_aa: ASSPQAGEETQY
v_call: TRBV18
d_call: TRBD2
clone_size: .

cdr3_aa: ASSLADPAHYEQY
v_call: TRBV27
d_call: .
clone_size: .

cdr3_aa: SVEDLRGRASYGYT
v_call: TRBV29-1
d_call: .
clone_size: .

cdr3_aa: ASSQVRGTSPLH
v_call: TRBV3-1
d_call: .
clone_size: .

cdr3_aa: ASSRAPPSSYNEQF
v_call: TRBV7-8
d_call: .
clone_size: .